This T cell receptor (beta chain) was observed in a study of blood T cell repertoires in COVID-19. Across the whole study: Sources were T cells, B-cell-depleted T cells, or PBMCs; the material itself was cDNA or gDNA.

Generated by immunoSEQ multiplex PCR, the TCRdb table keeps only in-frame clones and is missing some. The data contain 200,000 to 250,000 clones, 65% to 90% of them singletons. The TCR was taken from a woman aged 50 to 65 with acute or convalescent COVID-19. The specimen was peripheral blood.

As DNA, the CDR3 is TGTGCCAGTATGGGCTCGGGGGACAGGGCTTTCTTT. Residues: CASMGSGDRAFF. The chain links TRBV19 to TRBJ1-1; 8 bases fit TRBD1. From germline, CDR1 is LNHDA and CDR2 SQIVND (reference sequence). The CDR3 spans 12 residues. V lost 7 bases and J lost 11; bases outside the gene matches: 9.